This is a list of T cell receptor beta chains from one sample in a study of cytomegalovirus exposure and HLA in healthy donors. Assay: immunoSEQ multiplex PCR; the TCRdb copy retains only in-frame clones and omits some. The sample records some 150,000 clones, 70% being singletons. Sequencing was performed on PBMCs. The receptor source for this set is a woman aged 60-70 years in good health and CMV-seropositive. Both conserved end residues are part of each CDR3. Fields, in order: D gene, clone size, V gene, CDR3 length, J gene, CDR3 DNA, CDR3 protein. D genes are given only for firm matches. Size values are once, few and many counts, or a class for expanded clones, and some rows have none.

d_gene: .
abundance: .
v_gene: TRBV30
len: 13
j_gene: TRBJ1-3
CDR3nt: TGTGCCTGGAAGCTAACAGGGATAAACACCATATATTTT
CDR3aa: CAWKLTGINTIYF

d_gene: .
abundance: .
v_gene: TRBV5-1
len: 15
j_gene: TRBJ1-1
CDR3nt: TGCGCCAGCAGCTTGGCTACAGGTGTGAACACTGAAGCTTTCTTT
CDR3aa: CASSLATGVNTEAFF

d_gene: .
abundance: .
v_gene: TRBV6-1
len: 13
j_gene: TRBJ2-7
CDR3nt: TGTGCCAGCAGTGAAGCCCCCCCCTTTGAGCAGTACTTC
CDR3aa: CASSEAPPFEQYF

d_gene: TRBD1
abundance: .
v_gene: TRBV7-9
len: 12
j_gene: TRBJ1-1
CDR3nt: TGTGCCAGCAGCGCCAGGACAGGATCCGCTTTCTTT
CDR3aa: CASSARTGSAFF

d_gene: .
abundance: .
v_gene: TRBV7-3
len: 17
j_gene: TRBJ2-1
CDR3nt: TGTGCCAGCAGCTTAACGGTAGGGCGGGTAGAGGCCCATGAGCAGTTCTTC
CDR3aa: CASSLTVGRVEAHEQFF

d_gene: TRBD1
abundance: few
v_gene: TRBV7-3
len: 14
j_gene: TRBJ1-2
CDR3nt: TGTGCCAGCAGCAACCTACAGGGGGCAGGAGGCTACACCTTC
CDR3aa: CASSNLQGAGGYTF

d_gene: TRBD1
abundance: .
v_gene: TRBV5-1
len: 15
j_gene: TRBJ2-7
CDR3nt: TGCGCCAGCAGCCCGGGGGACAGGGTTGTCTACGAGCAGTACTTC
CDR3aa: CASSPGDRVVYEQYF

d_gene: .
abundance: once
v_gene: TRBV9
len: 17
j_gene: TRBJ1-1
CDR3nt: TGTGCCAGCAGCGTAGCTGGGGGGTTTGGCGGAGACACTGAAGCTTTCTTT
CDR3aa: CASSVAGGFGGDTEAFF

d_gene: .
abundance: few
v_gene: TRBV6-5
len: 14
j_gene: TRBJ1-1
CDR3nt: TGTGCCAGCAGTTACACAGCCATGAACACTGAAGCTTTCTTT
CDR3aa: CASSYTAMNTEAFF

d_gene: .
abundance: .
v_gene: TRBV28
len: 15
j_gene: TRBJ1-1
CDR3nt: TGTGCCAGCAGGCGCGATGGAGTTTCGAATGCTGAAGCTTTCTTT
CDR3aa: CASRRDGVSNAEAFF

d_gene: .
abundance: .
v_gene: TRBV28
len: 12
j_gene: TRBJ1-2
CDR3nt: TGTGCCAGCAGTGTACAGGGATATGGCTACACCTTC
CDR3aa: CASSVQGYGYTF

d_gene: TRBD2
abundance: .
v_gene: TRBV9
len: 14
j_gene: TRBJ2-2
CDR3nt: TGTGCCACTCAACGGGGGGCGAACACCGGGGAGCTGTTTTTT
CDR3aa: CATQRGANTGELFF

d_gene: TRBD1
abundance: once
v_gene: TRBV6-6
len: 14
j_gene: TRBJ1-2
CDR3nt: TGTGCCAGCAGAAGACAGGGGACTAACTATGGCTACACCTTC
CDR3aa: CASRRQGTNYGYTF

d_gene: TRBD1
abundance: .
v_gene: TRBV27
len: 14
j_gene: TRBJ1-1
CDR3nt: TGTGCCAGCAGCCCCCGACAGGGAAGCACTGAAGCTTTCTTT
CDR3aa: CASSPRQGSTEAFF

d_gene: TRBD2
abundance: .
v_gene: TRBV19
len: 14
j_gene: TRBJ2-7
CDR3nt: TGTGCCAGTAGGGACCCTAGCGGGAGCTACGAGCAGTACTTC
CDR3aa: CASRDPSGSYEQYF

d_gene: .
abundance: .
v_gene: TRBV2
len: 14
j_gene: TRBJ1-5
CDR3nt: TGTGCCAGCAGTGGGTTTAGGGGTGGGCAGCCCCAGCATTTT
CDR3aa: CASSGFRGGQPQHF

d_gene: .
abundance: once
v_gene: TRBV11-2
len: 13
j_gene: TRBJ2-6
CDR3nt: TGTGCCAGCAGCCCGTCTGGGGCCAACGTCCTGACTTTC
CDR3aa: CASSPSGANVLTF

d_gene: .
abundance: .
v_gene: TRBV28
len: 13
j_gene: TRBJ2-2
CDR3nt: TGTGCCAGCAGTTCCCCCTCGACCGGGGAGCTGTTTTTT
CDR3aa: CASSSPSTGELFF

d_gene: .
abundance: .
v_gene: TRBV7-3
len: 16
j_gene: TRBJ1-3
CDR3nt: TGTGCCAGCAGCTTACAGGGAAGTACCTCTGGAAACACCATATATTTT
CDR3aa: CASSLQGSTSGNTIYF

d_gene: .
abundance: .
v_gene: TRBV27
len: 14
j_gene: TRBJ1-5
CDR3nt: TGTGCCAGCAGTCAAGGACTGAGCAATCAGCCCCAGCATTTT
CDR3aa: CASSQGLSNQPQHF

d_gene: TRBD2
abundance: .
v_gene: TRBV6-6
len: 16
j_gene: TRBJ2-3
CDR3nt: TGTGCCAGCAGTTACTCGAGGGCTAGCGGGCCAGATACGCAGTATTTT
CDR3aa: CASSYSRASGPDTQYF

d_gene: TRBD2
abundance: .
v_gene: TRBV28
len: 13
j_gene: TRBJ2-7
CDR3nt: TGTGCCAGTATGGGACTAGCCCCTTACGAGCAGTACTTC
CDR3aa: CASMGLAPYEQYF

d_gene: .
abundance: few
v_gene: TRBV19
len: 14
j_gene: TRBJ1-1
CDR3nt: TGTGCCAGTAGTATCGGGAGATTGAACACTGAAGCTTTCTTT
CDR3aa: CASSIGRLNTEAFF

d_gene: TRBD1
abundance: .
v_gene: TRBV28
len: 14
j_gene: TRBJ2-7
CDR3nt: TGTGCCAGCAGTTATCGGACAGGGACCTACGAGCAGTACTTC
CDR3aa: CASSYRTGTYEQYF

d_gene: .
abundance: once
v_gene: TRBV7-8
len: 13
j_gene: TRBJ1-2
CDR3nt: TGTGCCAGCAGCTCCCGAGGATACTATGGCTACACCTTC
CDR3aa: CASSSRGYYGYTF

d_gene: .
abundance: few
v_gene: TRBV5-1
len: 13
j_gene: TRBJ1-1
CDR3nt: TGCGCCAGCAGAACAGGGATCGACACTGAAGCTTTCTTT
CDR3aa: CASRTGIDTEAFF

d_gene: TRBD1
abundance: few
v_gene: TRBV14
len: 15
j_gene: TRBJ2-7
CDR3nt: TGTGCCAGCAGCCATACCGGGACAGGATCCTACGAGCAGTACTTC
CDR3aa: CASSHTGTGSYEQYF

d_gene: TRBD1
abundance: .
v_gene: TRBV5-5
len: 17
j_gene: TRBJ1-5
CDR3nt: TGTGCCAGCAGCTTGACAGGGGGGAGTTATAGCAATCAGCCCCAGCATTTT
CDR3aa: CASSLTGGSYSNQPQHF

d_gene: TRBD2
abundance: .
v_gene: TRBV27
len: 12
j_gene: TRBJ2-7
CDR3nt: TGTGCCAGCAGTTCTCTAGCGGGCGAGCAGTACTTC
CDR3aa: CASSSLAGEQYF

d_gene: .
abundance: .
v_gene: TRBV5-6
len: 14
j_gene: TRBJ1-3
CDR3nt: TGTGCCAGCAGCCTACCAGGGTCCGGAAACACCATATATTTT
CDR3aa: CASSLPGSGNTIYF

d_gene: TRBD2
abundance: .
v_gene: TRBV19
len: 18
j_gene: TRBJ2-1
CDR3nt: TGTGCCAGTAGTCCCAGGCCCCCGACTAGCGGGACTTACAATGAGCAGTTCTTC
CDR3aa: CASSPRPPTSGTYNEQFF

d_gene: .
abundance: .
v_gene: TRBV6-6
len: 14
j_gene: TRBJ2-7
CDR3nt: TGTGCCAGCAAGGGCCAGGGGCGAAGTGGCGAGCAGTACTTC
CDR3aa: CASKGQGRSGEQYF

d_gene: .
abundance: few
v_gene: TRBV6-1
len: 14
j_gene: TRBJ1-5
CDR3nt: TGTGCCAGCAGTGTATGGGGACTCAATCAGCCCCAGCATTTT
CDR3aa: CASSVWGLNQPQHF

d_gene: TRBD2
abundance: .
v_gene: TRBV28
len: 16
j_gene: TRBJ2-1
CDR3nt: TGTGCCAGCAGTCCGGGGACTAGCGGGAGCCTCAATGAGCAGTTCTTC
CDR3aa: CASSPGTSGSLNEQFF

d_gene: .
abundance: .
v_gene: TRBV25-1
len: 13
j_gene: TRBJ1-1
CDR3nt: TGTGCCAGCAGCCGCCAGGGGAACACTGAAGCTTTCTTT
CDR3aa: CASSRQGNTEAFF

d_gene: TRBD1
abundance: .
v_gene: TRBV28
len: 16
j_gene: TRBJ2-7
CDR3nt: TGTGCCAGCAGGGCCCCGGCCGGGACAGGGGGCTACGAGCAGTACTTC
CDR3aa: CASRAPAGTGGYEQYF

d_gene: TRBD1
abundance: once
v_gene: TRBV7-3
len: 16
j_gene: TRBJ2-5
CDR3nt: TGTGCCAGCAGCTTAACGTTGGGGACAGGGGTAGAGACCCAGTACTTC
CDR3aa: CASSLTLGTGVETQYF

d_gene: .
abundance: .
v_gene: TRBV7-8
len: 14
j_gene: TRBJ2-3
CDR3nt: TGTGCCAGCAGCTTAGTGACAACCACAGATACGCAGTATTTT
CDR3aa: CASSLVTTTDTQYF

d_gene: .
abundance: .
v_gene: TRBV2
len: 12
j_gene: TRBJ1-2
CDR3nt: TGTGCCAGCACCGACGACAGGCTCGGCTACACCTTC
CDR3aa: CASTDDRLGYTF

d_gene: TRBD2
abundance: .
v_gene: TRBV7-3
len: 14
j_gene: TRBJ2-5
CDR3nt: TGTGCCAGCAGCTCGGGACTAGCTCCAGAGACCCAGTACTTC
CDR3aa: CASSSGLAPETQYF

d_gene: TRBD1
abundance: .
v_gene: TRBV6-6
len: 14
j_gene: TRBJ1-2
CDR3nt: TGTGCCAGCACCTACGGACAGGGGAGGTCTGGCTACACCTTC
CDR3aa: CASTYGQGRSGYTF

d_gene: TRBD1
abundance: .
v_gene: TRBV6-4
len: 17
j_gene: TRBJ1-1
CDR3nt: TGTGCCAGCAGGATCCCTGGGACAGACGCGCGGAGAGGTGAAGCTTTCTTT
CDR3aa: CASRIPGTDARRGEAFF

d_gene: .
abundance: .
v_gene: TRBV6-1
len: 16
j_gene: TRBJ2-6
CDR3nt: TGTGCCAGCAGTGACTACTCTACCTCTGGGGCCAACGTCCTGACTTTC
CDR3aa: CASSDYSTSGANVLTF